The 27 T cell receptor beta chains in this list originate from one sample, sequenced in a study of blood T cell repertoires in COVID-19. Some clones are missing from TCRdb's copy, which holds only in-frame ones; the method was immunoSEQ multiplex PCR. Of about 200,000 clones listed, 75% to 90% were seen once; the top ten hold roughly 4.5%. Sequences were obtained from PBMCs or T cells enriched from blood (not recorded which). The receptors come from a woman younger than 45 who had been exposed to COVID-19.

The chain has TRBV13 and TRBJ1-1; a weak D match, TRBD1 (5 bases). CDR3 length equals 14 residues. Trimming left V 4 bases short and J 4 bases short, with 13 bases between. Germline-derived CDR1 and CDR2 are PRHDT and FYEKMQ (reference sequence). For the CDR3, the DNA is TGTGCCAGCAGCTCGCGGGGGTCAGGCACTGAAGCTTTCTTT. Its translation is CASSSRGSGTEAFF.

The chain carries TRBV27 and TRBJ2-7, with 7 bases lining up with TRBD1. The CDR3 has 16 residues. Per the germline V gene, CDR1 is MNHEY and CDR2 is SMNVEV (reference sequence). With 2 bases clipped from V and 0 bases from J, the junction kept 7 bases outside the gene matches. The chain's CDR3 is CASSLTGTASSYEQYF. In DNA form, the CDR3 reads TGTGCCAGCAGTTTAACCGGGACAGCTAGCTCCTACGAGCAGTACTTC.

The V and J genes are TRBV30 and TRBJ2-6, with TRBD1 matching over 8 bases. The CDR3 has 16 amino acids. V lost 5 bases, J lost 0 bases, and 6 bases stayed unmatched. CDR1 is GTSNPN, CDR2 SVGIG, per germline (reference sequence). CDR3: CAWATGEFSGANVLTF. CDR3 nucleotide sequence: TGTGCCTGGGCGACAGGGGAATTCTCTGGGGCCAACGTCCTGACTTTC.

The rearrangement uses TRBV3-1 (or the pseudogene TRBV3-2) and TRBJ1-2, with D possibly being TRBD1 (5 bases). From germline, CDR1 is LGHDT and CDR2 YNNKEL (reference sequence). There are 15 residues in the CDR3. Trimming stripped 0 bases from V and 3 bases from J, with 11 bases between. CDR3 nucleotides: TGTGCCAGCAGCCAAGATGCACGGGGGTACTATGGCTACACCTTC. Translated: CASSQDARGYYGYTF.

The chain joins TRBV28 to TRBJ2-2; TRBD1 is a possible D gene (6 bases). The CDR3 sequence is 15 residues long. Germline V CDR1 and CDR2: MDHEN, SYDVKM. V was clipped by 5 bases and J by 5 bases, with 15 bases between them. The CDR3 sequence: CASSPSEGVTGELFF. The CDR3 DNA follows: TGTGCCAGCAGTCCTTCCGAGGGGGTGACCGGGGAGCTGTTTTTT.

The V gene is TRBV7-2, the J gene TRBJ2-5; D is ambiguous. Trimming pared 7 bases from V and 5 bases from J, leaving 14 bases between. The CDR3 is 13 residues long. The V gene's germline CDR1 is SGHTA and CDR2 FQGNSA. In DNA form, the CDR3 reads TGTGCCAGCACCTCCCGGGTTTCTGAGACCCAGTACTTC. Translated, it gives CASTSRVSETQYF.

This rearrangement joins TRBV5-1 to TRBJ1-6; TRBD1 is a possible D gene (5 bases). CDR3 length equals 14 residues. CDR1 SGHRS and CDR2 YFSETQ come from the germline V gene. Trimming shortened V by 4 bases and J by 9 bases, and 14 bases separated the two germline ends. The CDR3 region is CASSLQGRSSPLHF. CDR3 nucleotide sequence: TGCGCCAGCAGCCTTCAGGGTCGGAGTTCACCCCTCCACTTT.

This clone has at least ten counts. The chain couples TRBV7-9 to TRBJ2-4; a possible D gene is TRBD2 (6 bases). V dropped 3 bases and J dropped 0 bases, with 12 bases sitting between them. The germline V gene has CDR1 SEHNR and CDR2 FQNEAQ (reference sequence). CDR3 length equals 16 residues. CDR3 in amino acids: CASSFDPLAAKNIQYF. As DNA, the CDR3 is TGTGCCAGCAGCTTTGACCCACTAGCAGCCAAAAACATTCAGTACTTC.

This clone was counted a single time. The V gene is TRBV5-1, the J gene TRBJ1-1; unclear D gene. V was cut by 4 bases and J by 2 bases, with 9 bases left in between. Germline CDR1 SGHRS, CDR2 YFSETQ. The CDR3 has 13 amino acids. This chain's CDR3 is CASSPAGNTEAFF. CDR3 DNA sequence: TGCGCCAGCAGCCCGGCGGGTAACACTGAAGCTTTCTTT.

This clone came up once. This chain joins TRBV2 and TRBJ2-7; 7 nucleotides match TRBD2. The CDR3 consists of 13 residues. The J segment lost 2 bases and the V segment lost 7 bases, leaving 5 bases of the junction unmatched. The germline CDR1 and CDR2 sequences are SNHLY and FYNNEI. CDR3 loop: CASNWEGAYEQYF. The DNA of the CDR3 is TGTGCCAGCAATTGGGAGGGAGCCTACGAGCAGTACTTC.

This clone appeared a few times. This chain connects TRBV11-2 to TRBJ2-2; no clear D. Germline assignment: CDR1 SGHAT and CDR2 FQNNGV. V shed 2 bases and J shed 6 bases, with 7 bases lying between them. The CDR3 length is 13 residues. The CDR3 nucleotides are TGTGCCAGCAGCTTAATTTCCGCCGGGGAGCTGTTTTTT. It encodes CASSLISAGELFF.

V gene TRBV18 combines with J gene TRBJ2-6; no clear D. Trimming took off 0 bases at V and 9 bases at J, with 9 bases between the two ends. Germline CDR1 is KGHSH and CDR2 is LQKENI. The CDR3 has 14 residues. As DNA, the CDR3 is TGTGCCAGCTCACCACCGAGCATAAACAACGTCCTGACTTTC. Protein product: CASSPPSINNVLTF.

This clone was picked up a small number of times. Here the CDR3 reads CASSVGTGGWGANEKLFF. CDR3 nucleotides: TGTGCCAGCAGCGTCGGGACAGGGGGCTGGGGTGCTAATGAAAAACTGTTTTTT. V is TRBV9 and J is TRBJ1-4; 12 nucleotides line up with TRBD1. CDR3 length: 18 residues. Per germline, CDR1 SGDLS and CDR2 YYNGEE. Germline trimming cut 2 bases from V and 3 bases from J; bases unmatched to any gene: 8.

The CDR3 loop reads CASSPRTGLFGYTF. As DNA, the CDR3 is TGTGCCAGCAGTCCTCGGACAGGGCTGTTTGGCTACACCTTC. V is TRBV6-5 and J is TRBJ1-2; 8 positions match TRBD1. V lost 5 bases to trimming and J lost 7 bases; unmatched junction nucleotides: 9. Germline loops: CDR1 MNHEY, CDR2 SVGAGI. The CDR3 extends over 14 amino acids.

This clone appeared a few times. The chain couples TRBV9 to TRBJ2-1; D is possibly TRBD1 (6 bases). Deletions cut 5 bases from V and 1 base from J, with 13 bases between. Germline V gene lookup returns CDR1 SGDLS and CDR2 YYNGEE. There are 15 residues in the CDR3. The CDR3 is CASSEGGKSYNEQFF. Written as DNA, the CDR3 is TGTGCCAGCAGTGAAGGGGGAAAATCCTACAATGAGCAGTTCTTC.

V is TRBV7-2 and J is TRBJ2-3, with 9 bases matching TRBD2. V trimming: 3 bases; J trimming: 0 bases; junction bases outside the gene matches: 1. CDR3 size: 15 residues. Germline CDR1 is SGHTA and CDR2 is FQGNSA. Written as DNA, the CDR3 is TGTGCCAGCAGCTTTGCGGGGGGGAGCACAGATACGCAGTATTTT. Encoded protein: CASSFAGGSTDTQYF.

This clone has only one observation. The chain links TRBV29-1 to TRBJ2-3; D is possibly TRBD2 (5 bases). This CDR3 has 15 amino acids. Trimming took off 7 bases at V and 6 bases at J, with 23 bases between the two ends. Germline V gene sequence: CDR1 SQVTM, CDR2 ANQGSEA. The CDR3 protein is CSGRKGGLKGDTQYF. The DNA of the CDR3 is TGCAGCGGCCGAAAGGGTGGACTGAAAGGGGATACGCAGTATTTT.

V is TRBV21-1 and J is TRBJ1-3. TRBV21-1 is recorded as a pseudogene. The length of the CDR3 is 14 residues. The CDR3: CASSGRGSGNTIYF. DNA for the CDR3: TGTGCCAGCAGCGGGAGGGGATCGGGAAACACCATATATTTT.

CDR3 nucleotide sequence: TGTGCCAGCAGTTACCTCCGGACTGCGGGGGAGACCCAGTACTTC. Residues: CASSYLRTAGETQYF. This chain joins TRBV6-5 and TRBJ2-5; TRBD2 might be the D (6 bases). CDR1 MNHEY and CDR2 SVGAGI come from the germline V gene. The CDR3 consists of 15 residues. V lost 2 bases to trimming and J lost 5 bases, with 15 bases between them.

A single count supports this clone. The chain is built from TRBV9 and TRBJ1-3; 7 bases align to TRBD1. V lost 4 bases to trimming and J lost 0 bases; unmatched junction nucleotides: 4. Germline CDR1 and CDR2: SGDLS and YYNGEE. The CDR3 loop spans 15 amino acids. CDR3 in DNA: TGTGCCAGCAGCTCCAGACAGGGCTCTGGAAACACCATATATTTT. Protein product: CASSSRQGSGNTIYF.

The CDR3 nucleotides read TGCGCCAGCAGGACTTTCTACGAGCAGTACTTC. Protein: CASRTFYEQYF. J is TRBJ2-7 and V is TRBV5-1; D is undetermined. This CDR3 contains 11 residues. The germline V and J ends were trimmed by 5 bases and 3 bases, with 6 bases remaining between them. Germline V gene lookup returns CDR1 SGHRS and CDR2 YFSETQ. The whole variable domain, filled in from reference TRBV5-1 and TRBJ2-7, reads KAGVTQTPRYLIKTRGQQVTLSCSPISGHRSVSWYQQTPGQGLQFLFEYFSETQRNKGNFPGRFSGRQFSNSRSEMNVSTLELGDSALYLCASRTFYEQYFGPGTRLTVT.

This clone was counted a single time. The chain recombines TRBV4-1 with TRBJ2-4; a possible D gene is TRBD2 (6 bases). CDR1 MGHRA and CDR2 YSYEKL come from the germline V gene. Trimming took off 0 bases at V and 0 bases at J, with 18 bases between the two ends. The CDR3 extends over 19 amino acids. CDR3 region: CASSQDRGSHYPAKNIQYF. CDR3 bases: TGCGCCAGCAGCCAAGATCGGGGGTCCCACTATCCAGCCAAAAACATTCAGTACTTC.

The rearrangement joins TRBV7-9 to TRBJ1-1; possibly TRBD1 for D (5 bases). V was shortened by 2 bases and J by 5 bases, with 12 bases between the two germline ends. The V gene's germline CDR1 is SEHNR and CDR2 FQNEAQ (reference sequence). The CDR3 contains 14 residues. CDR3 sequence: CASSLSGGITEAFF. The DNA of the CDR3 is TGTGCCAGCAGCTTATCCGGGGGGATAACTGAAGCTTTCTTT.

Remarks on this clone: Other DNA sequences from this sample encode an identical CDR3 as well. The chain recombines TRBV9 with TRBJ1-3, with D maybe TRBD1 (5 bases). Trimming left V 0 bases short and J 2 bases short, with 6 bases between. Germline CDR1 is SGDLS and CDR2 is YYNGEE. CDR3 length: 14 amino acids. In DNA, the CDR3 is TGTGCCAGCAGCGTAGCAGGGACTGGAAACACCATATATTTT. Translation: CASSVAGTGNTIYF.

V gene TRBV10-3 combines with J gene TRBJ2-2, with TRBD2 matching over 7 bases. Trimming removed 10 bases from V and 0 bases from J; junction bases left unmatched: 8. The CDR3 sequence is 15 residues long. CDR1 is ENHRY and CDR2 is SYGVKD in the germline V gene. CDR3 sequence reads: CATGREGTNTGELFF. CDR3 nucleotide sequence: TGTGCCACCGGAAGGGAGGGTACGAACACCGGGGAGCTGTTTTTT.

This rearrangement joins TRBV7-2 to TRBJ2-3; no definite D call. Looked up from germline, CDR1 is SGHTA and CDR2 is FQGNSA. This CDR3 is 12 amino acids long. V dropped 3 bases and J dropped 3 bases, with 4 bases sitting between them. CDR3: CASSFSTDTQYF. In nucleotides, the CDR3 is TGTGCCAGCAGCTTTTCGACAGATACGCAGTATTTT.

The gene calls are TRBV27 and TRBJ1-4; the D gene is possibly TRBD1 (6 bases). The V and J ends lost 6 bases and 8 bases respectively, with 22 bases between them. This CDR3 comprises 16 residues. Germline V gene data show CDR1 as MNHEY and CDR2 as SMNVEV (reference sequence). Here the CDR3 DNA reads TGTGCCAGCAGCTCCCCGATGAACCCTGGGGGCGAAAAACTGTTTTTT. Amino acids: CASSSPMNPGGEKLFF.